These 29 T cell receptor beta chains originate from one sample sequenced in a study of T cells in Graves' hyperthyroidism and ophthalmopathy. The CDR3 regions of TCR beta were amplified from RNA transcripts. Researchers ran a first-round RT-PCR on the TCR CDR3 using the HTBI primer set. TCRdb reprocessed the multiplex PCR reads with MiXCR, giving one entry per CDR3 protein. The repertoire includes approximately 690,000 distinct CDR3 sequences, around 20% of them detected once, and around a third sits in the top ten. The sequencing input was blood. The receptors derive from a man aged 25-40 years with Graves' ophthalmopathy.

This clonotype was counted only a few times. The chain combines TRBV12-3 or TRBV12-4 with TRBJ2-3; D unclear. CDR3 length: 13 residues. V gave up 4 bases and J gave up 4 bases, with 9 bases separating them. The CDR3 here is CASSSLLPDTQYF. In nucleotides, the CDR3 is TGTGCCAGCAGTTCCCTTTTGCCAGATACGCAGTATTTT.

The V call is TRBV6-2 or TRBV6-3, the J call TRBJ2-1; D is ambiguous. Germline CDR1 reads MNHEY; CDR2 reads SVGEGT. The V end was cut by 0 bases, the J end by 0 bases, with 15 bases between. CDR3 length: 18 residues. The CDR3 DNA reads TGTGCCAGCAGTTACTCGATTCCCGACTCCAGCTCCTACAATGAGCAGTTCTTC. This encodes CASSYSIPDSSSYNEQFF.

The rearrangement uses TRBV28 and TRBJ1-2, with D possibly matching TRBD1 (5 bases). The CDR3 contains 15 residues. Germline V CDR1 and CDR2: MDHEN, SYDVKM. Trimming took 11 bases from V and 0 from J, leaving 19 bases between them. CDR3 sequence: CACGAHRSPNYGYTF. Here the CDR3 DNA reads TGTGCCTGCGGCGCTCACAGGAGCCCTAACTATGGCTACACCTTC.

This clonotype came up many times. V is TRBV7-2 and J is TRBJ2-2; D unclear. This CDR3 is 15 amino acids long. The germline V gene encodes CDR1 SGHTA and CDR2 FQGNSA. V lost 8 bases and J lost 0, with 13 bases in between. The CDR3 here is CASSPRSPNTGELFF. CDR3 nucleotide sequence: TGTGCCAGCTCACCTAGAAGCCCGAACACCGGGGAGCTGTTTTTT.

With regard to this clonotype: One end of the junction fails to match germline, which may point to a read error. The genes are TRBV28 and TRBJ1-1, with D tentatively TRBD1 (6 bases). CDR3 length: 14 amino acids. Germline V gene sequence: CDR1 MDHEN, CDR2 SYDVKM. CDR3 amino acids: CVSSSGQPNTEAFF. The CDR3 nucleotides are TGTGTCAGCAGTTCCGGACAGCCGAACACTGAAGCTTTCTTT.

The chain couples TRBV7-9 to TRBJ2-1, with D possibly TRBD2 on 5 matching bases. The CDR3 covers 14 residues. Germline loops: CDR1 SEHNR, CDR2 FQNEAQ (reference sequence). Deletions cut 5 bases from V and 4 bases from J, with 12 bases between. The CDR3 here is CASSTPREYNEQFF. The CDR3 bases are TGTGCCAGCAGCACCCCCCGGGAATACAATGAGCAGTTCTTC.

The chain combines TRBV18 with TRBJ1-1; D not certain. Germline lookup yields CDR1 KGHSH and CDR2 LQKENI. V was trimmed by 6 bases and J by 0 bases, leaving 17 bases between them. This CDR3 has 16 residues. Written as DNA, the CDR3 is TGTGCCAGCTCCCACGACAAGTGGGCTCTGAACACTGAAGCTTTCTTT. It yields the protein CASSHDKWALNTEAFF. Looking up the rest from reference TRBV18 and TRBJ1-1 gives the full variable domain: NAGVMQNPRHLVRRRGQEARLRCSPMKGHSHVYWYRQLPEEGLKFMVYLQKENIIDESGMPKERFSAEFPKEGPSILRIQQVVRGDSAAYFCASSHDKWALNTEAFFGQGTRLTVV.

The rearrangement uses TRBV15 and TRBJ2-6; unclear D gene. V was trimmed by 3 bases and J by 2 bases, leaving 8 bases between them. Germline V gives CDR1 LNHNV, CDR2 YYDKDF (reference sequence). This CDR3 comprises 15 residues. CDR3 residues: CATSRGATGANVLTF. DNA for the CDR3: TGTGCCACCAGCAGGGGCGCCACTGGGGCCAACGTCCTGACTTTC.

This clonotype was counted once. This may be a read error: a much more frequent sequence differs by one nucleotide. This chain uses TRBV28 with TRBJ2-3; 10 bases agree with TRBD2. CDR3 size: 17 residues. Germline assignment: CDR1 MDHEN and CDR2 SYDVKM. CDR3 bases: TGTGCCGGCAGCCCTCCCGGACTAGCGGACGTCACAGATACGCAGTATTTT. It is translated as CAGSPPGLADVTDTQYF.

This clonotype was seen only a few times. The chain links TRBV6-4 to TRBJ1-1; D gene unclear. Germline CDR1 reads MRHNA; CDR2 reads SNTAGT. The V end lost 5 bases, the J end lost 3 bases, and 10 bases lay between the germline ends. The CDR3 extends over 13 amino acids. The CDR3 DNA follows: TGTGCCAGCAGTACCGACTCGGACACTGAAGCTTTCTTT. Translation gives CASSTDSDTEAFF.

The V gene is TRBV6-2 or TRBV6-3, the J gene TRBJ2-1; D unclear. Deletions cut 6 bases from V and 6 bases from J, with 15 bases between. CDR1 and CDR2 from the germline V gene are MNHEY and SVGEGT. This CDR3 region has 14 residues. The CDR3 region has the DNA TGTGCCAGCAGAGAGGACCTGACCCTCAATGAGCAGTTCTTC. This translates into CASREDLTLNEQFF.

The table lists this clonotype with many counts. The CDR3 region is CASSFGLNTEAFF. The CDR3 DNA reads TGTGCCAGCAGTTTTGGGTTGAACACTGAAGCTTTCTTT. This sequence joins TRBV28 and TRBJ1-1, with D hard to call. V was trimmed by 3 bases and J by 0 bases, leaving 5 bases between them. CDR3 length equals 13 residues. Germline CDR1 and CDR2: MDHEN and SYDVKM.

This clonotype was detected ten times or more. In DNA, the CDR3 is TGTGCCAGCAGCCTCAGGAGTAGCTCCTACGAGCAGTACTTC. Translation: CASSLRSSSYEQYF. The chain couples TRBV7-8 to TRBJ2-7; D gene ambiguous. This CDR3 contains 14 residues. With 5 bases removed from V and 0 bases from J, the gap between germline ends came to 11 bases. CDR1 is SGHVS and CDR2 is FQNEAQ in the germline V gene.

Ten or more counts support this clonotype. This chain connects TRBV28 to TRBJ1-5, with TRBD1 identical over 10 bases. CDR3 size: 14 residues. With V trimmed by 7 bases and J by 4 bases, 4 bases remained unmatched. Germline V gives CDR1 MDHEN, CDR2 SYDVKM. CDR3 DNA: TGTGCCAGCAAGCCGGGACAGGGGAATCAGCCCCAGCATTTT. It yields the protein CASKPGQGNQPQHF.

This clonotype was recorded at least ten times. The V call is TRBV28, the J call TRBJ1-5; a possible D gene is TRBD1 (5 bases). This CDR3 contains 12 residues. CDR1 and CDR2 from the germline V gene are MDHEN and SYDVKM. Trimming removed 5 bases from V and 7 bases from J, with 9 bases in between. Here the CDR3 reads CASSPGFQPQHF. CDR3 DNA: TGTGCCAGCAGTCCAGGGTTCCAGCCCCAGCATTTT. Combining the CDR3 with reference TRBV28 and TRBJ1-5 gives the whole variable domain DVKVTQSSRYLVKRTGEKVFLECVQDMDHENMFWYRQDPGLGLRLIYFSYDVKMKEKGDIPEGYSVSREKKERFSLILESASTNQTSMYLCASSPGFQPQHFGDGTRLSIL.

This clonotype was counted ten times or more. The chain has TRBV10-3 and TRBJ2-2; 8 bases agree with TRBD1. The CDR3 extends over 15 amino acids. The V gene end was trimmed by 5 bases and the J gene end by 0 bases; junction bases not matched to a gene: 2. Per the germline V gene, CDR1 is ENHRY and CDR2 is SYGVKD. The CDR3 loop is CAISRDRTNTGELFF. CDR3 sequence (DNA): TGTGCCATCAGTCGGGACAGGACGAACACCGGGGAGCTGTTTTTT.

This chain's CDR3 is CASRDVGAKSYEQYF. CDR3 DNA sequence: TGTGCCAGCAGGGACGTAGGGGCGAAGTCCTACGAGCAGTACTTC. The V and J genes are TRBV2 and TRBJ2-7, with D possibly TRBD1 on 5 matching bases. This CDR3 spans 15 amino acids. Per germline, CDR1 SNHLY and CDR2 FYNNEI. V was clipped by 6 bases and J by 1 base, with 16 bases between them.

The CDR3 DNA follows: TGCGCCAGCAGCCAGAGGAACGGCAACGAGCAGTACTTC. Encoded protein: CASSQRNGNEQYF. The chain employs TRBV4-1 and TRBJ2-7; D call uncertain. Germline V lookup: CDR1 MGHRA, CDR2 YSYEKL. This CDR3 spans 13 amino acids. The V end was cut by 3 bases, the J end by 5 bases, with 11 bases between.

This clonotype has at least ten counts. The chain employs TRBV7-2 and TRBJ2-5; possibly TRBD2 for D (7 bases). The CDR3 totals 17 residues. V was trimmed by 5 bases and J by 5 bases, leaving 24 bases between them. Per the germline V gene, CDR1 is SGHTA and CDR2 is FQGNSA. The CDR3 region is CASSGGGDGRARETQYF. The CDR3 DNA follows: TGTGCCAGCAGCGGGGGGGGCGATGGGAGGGCCCGGGAGACCCAGTACTTC.

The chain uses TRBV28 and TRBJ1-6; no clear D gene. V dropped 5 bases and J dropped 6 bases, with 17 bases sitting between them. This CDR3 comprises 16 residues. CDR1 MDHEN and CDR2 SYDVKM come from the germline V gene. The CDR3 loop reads CASSTLSYHINSPLHF. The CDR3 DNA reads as TGTGCCAGCAGTACCCTCTCATATCACATTAATTCACCCCTCCACTTT.

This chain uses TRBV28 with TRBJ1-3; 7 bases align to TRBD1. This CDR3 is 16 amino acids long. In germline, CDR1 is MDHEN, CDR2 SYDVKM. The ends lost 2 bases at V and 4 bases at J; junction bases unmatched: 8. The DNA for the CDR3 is TGTGCCAGCAGTTTAACCCGACAGGGAAGCGGAAACACCATATATTTT. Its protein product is CASSLTRQGSGNTIYF. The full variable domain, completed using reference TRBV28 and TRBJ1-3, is DVKVTQSSRYLVKRTGEKVFLECVQDMDHENMFWYRQDPGLGLRLIYFSYDVKMKEKGDIPEGYSVSREKKERFSLILESASTNQTSMYLCASSLTRQGSGNTIYFGEGSWLTVV.

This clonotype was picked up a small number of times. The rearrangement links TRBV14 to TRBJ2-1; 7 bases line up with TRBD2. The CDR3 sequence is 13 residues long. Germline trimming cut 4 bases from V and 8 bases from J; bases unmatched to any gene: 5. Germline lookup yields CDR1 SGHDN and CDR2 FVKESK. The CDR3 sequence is CASSPTSIHEQFF. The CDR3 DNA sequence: TGTGCCAGCAGCCCGACTAGCATCCATGAGCAGTTCTTC.

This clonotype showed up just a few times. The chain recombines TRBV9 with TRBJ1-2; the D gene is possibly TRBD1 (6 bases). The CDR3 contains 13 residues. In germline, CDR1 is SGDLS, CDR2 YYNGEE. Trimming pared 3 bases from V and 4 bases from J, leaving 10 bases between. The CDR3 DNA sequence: TGTGCCAGCAGCGCTGGACAGCTCTATGGCTACACCTTC. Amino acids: CASSAGQLYGYTF.

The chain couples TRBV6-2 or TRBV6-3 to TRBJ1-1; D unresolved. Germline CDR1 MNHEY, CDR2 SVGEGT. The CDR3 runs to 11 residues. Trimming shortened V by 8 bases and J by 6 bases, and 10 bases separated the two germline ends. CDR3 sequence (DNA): TGTGCCAGCGGGGATTTCGCTGAAGCTTTCTTT. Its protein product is CASGDFAEAFF.

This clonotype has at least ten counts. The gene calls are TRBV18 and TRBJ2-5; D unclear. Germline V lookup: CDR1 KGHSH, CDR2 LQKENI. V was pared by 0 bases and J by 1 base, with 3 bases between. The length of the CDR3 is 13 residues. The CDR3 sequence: CASSPPLQETQYF. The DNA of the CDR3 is TGTGCCAGCTCACCACCCCTCCAAGAGACCCAGTACTTC.

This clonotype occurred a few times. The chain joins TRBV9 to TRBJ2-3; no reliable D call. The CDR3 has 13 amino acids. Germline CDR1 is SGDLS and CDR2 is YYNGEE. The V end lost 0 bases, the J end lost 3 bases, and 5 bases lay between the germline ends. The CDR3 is CASSVDKTDTQYF. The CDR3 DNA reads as TGTGCCAGCAGCGTAGATAAGACAGATACGCAGTATTTT.

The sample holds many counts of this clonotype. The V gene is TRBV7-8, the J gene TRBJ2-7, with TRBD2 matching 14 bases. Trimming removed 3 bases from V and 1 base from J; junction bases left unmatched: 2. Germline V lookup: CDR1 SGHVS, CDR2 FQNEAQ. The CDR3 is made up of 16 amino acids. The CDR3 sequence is CASSLGLAGESYEQYF. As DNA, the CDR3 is TGTGCCAGCAGCTTGGGACTAGCGGGAGAGTCCTACGAGCAGTACTTC.

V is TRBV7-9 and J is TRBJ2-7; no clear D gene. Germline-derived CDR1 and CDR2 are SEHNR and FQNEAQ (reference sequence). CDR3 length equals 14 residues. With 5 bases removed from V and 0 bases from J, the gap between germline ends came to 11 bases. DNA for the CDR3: TGTGCCAGCAGCCAGCACTTCCTCTCCTACGAGCAGTACTTC. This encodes CASSQHFLSYEQYF. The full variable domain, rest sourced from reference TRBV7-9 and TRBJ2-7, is DTGVSQNPRHKITKRGQNVTFRCDPISEHNRLYWYRQTLGQGPEFLTYFQNEAQLEKSRLLSDRFSAERPKGSFSTLEIQRTEQGDSAMYLCASSQHFLSYEQYFGPGTRLTVT.

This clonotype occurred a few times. The CDR3 loop reads CASSQVPSGFYNEQFF. The DNA of the CDR3 is TGCGCCAGCAGCCAAGTTCCTAGCGGGTTCTACAATGAGCAGTTCTTC. The V call is TRBV4-1, the J call TRBJ2-1; 8 bases map to TRBD2. Per the germline V gene, CDR1 is MGHRA and CDR2 is YSYEKL. V was clipped by 1 base and J by 3 bases; unmatched bases: 5. The CDR3 covers 16 residues.